This TCR beta chain was recorded in a study of T cell responses to AZD1222 COVID-19 vaccine. Study results and caveats: Close to half of spike-specific TCRs reportedly recognize unmutated variant regions. Spike-specific TCR breadth and depth were elevated following two AZD1222 doses. At study baseline, merely a handful of AZD1222 recipients were seropositive. Clonal diversity may have been underestimated in mostly white British donors.

Worth noting for this clone: Antigen specificity is unknown.

Germline-derived CDR1 and CDR2 are SGHNT and YYREEE (reference sequence). The CDR3 runs 12 residues. The ends were cut back, 4 bases at V and 3 bases at J, with 5 bases in the middle. Produced via immunoSEQ multiplex PCR; TCRdb's table is partial and in-frame only. The top ten clones hold about 6% of a sample with about 140,000 clones, 90% of them seen once. The chain is built from TRBV5-4 and TRBJ1-3; D gene ambiguous. Source: peripheral blood, taken 28 days after the second AZD1222 dose. This receptor was obtained from an adult who received the AZD1222 COVID-19 vaccine. The CDR3 sequence is CASSLDGNTIYF. Written as DNA, the CDR3 is TGTGCCAGCAGCCTAGATGGAAACACCATATATTTT.